This TCR beta chain was found in a study of blood T cell repertoires in COVID-19 (dated by TCRdb to the early 2020s). About the investigation overall: Collaborator samples came from the United States, Italy and Spain and covered acute and convalescent phases of COVID-19. The material from the prospective study consisted of cDNA or gDNA derived from T cells, B-cell-depleted T cells, or PBMCs. The dataset comprised deeply sampled blood TCRbeta repertoires from subjects exposed to, actively infected with, or recovered from COVID-19. The repertoires were released in a freely available public database intended as a resource for research on the immune response to SARS-CoV-2. The samples were drawn from two sources: the first 160 participants of the ongoing ImmuneRACE study, and 1,254 subjects contributed by 6 global collaborators. Nearly every sample came with metadata listing a de-identified subject ID, COVID-19 status, age in years and sex. HLA class I and class II types, where available, came from metadata supplied by the sample provider rather than from assay-based typing.

V is pruned by 3 bases and J by 9 bases, leaving 8 bases of the junction without a gene match. Taken from the germline V gene, the CDR1 and CDR2 loops are SGHRS and YFSETQ. The CDR3 runs 15 residues from the cysteine to the phenylalanine. Of all the DNA, just the CDR3 is kept, 45 bases in frame from base 1. Broader findings and caveats from the paper: Clinical and demographic metadata were provided uncurated, with the amount varying by source and participant.

Concerning this clone: Its antigen specificity is not known. No much larger clone is present one base from it, and per-base qualities are unavailable.

TCRbeta CDR3 regions were amplified from genomic DNA by means of the immunoSEQ Assay, a bias-controlled multiplex PCR. From the authors' description of their analysis: Within the assay, amplification of reference gene primers was used to estimate how many nucleated cells each sample contained. To quantify the absolute abundance of each unique TCRbeta CDR3 rearrangement, sequence reads were collapsed and filtered. Productive Simpson clonality was computed per sample as the square root of Simpson's diversity index over productive rearrangements. Entries here come from immuneACCESS through TCRdb and include only in-frame sequences with V and J called. Some clones fail to appear in such tables; in the studies checked, an unresolved V gene covers under half of the shortfall, and the cause of the remainder is unknown. Clonal size and the V and J genes are those of that table, whereas D and trimming came from the DNA. The sample profile shows tens of thousands of clones; approximately 85% of them were found once. The top ten clones comprise 15% to 20% of the sample.

Each collaborating institution followed its own protocols to collect whole blood in K2EDTA tubes. For TCRbeta analysis, collaborator samples were shipped as frozen whole blood, as isolated PBMCs, or as DNA extracted from either sample type. The chain joins TRBV5-1 to TRBJ2-1; 11 junctional bases match TRBD2. The receptor was isolated from a human donor in a cohort sampled during active COVID-19. The sample comprised peripheral blood. The DNA is as follows: TGCGCCAGCAGCTCCCGTAGCGGGAGGGCTTTTGAGCAGTTCTTC. The translation is CASSSRSGRAFEQFF.